This T cell receptor beta chain was documented in a study of blood T cell repertoires in COVID-19. Study context: PBMCs, B-cell-depleted T cells, or T cells were the source of the cDNA or gDNA that made up the material.

Germline lookup yields CDR1 DFQATT and CDR2 SNEGSKA (reference sequence). The CDR3 contains 10 residues. Trimming stripped 6 bases from V and 8 bases from J, with 10 bases between. In the source study's methods: By means of reference gene primer amplification, nucleated cell counts were estimated. Assay: immunoSEQ multiplex PCR; the TCRdb copy retains only in-frame clones and omits some. The DNA gave D and trimming, while V, J and clone size come from that table. The table lists tens of thousands of clones, around 79% of them singletons. The sequence came from a man in his sixties with acute or convalescent COVID-19. What was sequenced was peripheral blood. V gene TRBV20-1 combines with J gene TRBJ1-1; D remains unclear. CDR3: CSATSQEAFF. The CDR3 DNA follows: TGCAGTGCGACATCTCAGGAAGCTTTCTTT.